The 15 T cell receptor beta chains reported below all come from one sample, sequenced in a study of CD8 T cells in Susac syndrome. A quantity of roughly 0.5 to 1 ug RNA underwent reverse transcription using random hexamers. Each CDR3 protein gets one entry after TCRdb re-called the immunoSEQ multiplex PCR reads with MiXCR. The sample lists 170,000 or so distinct CDR3 sequences, 95% to 96% occurring once. Sequenced: CD4+ T cells from PBMCs. These receptor sequences come from a human donor with Susac syndrome.

The genes are TRBV30 and TRBJ1-5; tentatively, D is TRBD1 (6 bases). V dropped 4 bases and J dropped 5 bases, with 18 bases sitting between them. The germline CDR1 and CDR2 sequences are GTSNPN and SVGIG (reference sequence). This CDR3 spans 15 amino acids. The CDR3 DNA follows: TGTGCCTGGACCCACCGGGGGGGCTCGTATCAGCCCCAGCATTTT. Amino acids: CAWTHRGGSYQPQHF.

The chain carries TRBV25-1 and TRBJ2-3; 8 nucleotides line up with TRBD2. The CDR3 extends over 15 amino acids. The germline gives CDR1 MGHDK, CDR2 SYGVNS. Trimming took 3 bases from V and 2 from J; bases not matched to a gene: 4. The CDR3 loop is CASSDTGGPTDTQYF. In DNA form, the CDR3 reads TGTGCCAGCAGTGATACGGGGGGGCCCACAGATACGCAGTATTTT.

Written as DNA, the CDR3 is TGTGCCAGCAGCCCTAGGACAGCGAGGCCCAATGAGCAGTTCTTC. It is translated as CASSPRTARPNEQFF. The rearrangement links TRBV7-2 to TRBJ2-1, with a tentative D call TRBD1 (6 bases). V lost 5 bases and J lost 6, with 17 bases in between. The CDR3 runs to 15 residues. Germline loops: CDR1 SGHTA, CDR2 FQGNSA.

This clonotype has just one count. The gene calls are TRBV12-3 or TRBV12-4 and TRBJ2-7; D uncertain. This CDR3 is 13 amino acids long. Trimming cost V 3 bases and J 2 bases, with 8 bases left between them. The CDR3 bases are TGTGCCAGCAGTTTCTCTCAGACCTACGAGCAGTACTTC. Translating gives CASSFSQTYEQYF.

This chain links TRBV25-1 with TRBJ1-2; possible D gene TRBD1, 5 bases. Trimming took 6 bases from V and 6 from J, leaving 17 bases between them. The CDR3 runs to 14 residues. Germline V gene data show CDR1 as MGHDK and CDR2 as SYGVNS. The CDR3 reads CASSVGQGKNGYTF. CDR3 nucleotides: TGTGCCAGCAGCGTAGGGCAGGGCAAGAATGGCTACACCTTC.

This clonotype was detected once. At one end, the junction sequence differs from germline, possibly due to a read error. The chain links TRBV7-7 to TRBJ2-5, with 8 bases fitting TRBD2. CDR3 size: 12 residues. Germline CDR1 reads SSHAT; CDR2 reads FNYEAQ (reference sequence). The CDR3 protein is CASSGSGGTQYF. The CDR3 nucleotides are TGTGCTAGCAGCGGCAGCGGGGGGACCCAGTACTTC.

The V call is TRBV7-2, the J call TRBJ1-2, with a possible D match to TRBD1 (5 bases). The length of the CDR3 is 14 residues. Trimming shortened V by 5 bases and J by 3 bases, and 13 bases separated the two germline ends. Germline V gene data show CDR1 as SGHTA and CDR2 as FQGNSA. CDR3 coding DNA: TGTGCCAGCAGCCGTGGTCCACAGGACTATGGCTACACCTTC. Protein product: CASSRGPQDYGYTF.

The chain couples TRBV29-1 to TRBJ2-5, with 7 bases identical to TRBD2. The length of the CDR3 is 12 residues. Germline CDR1 is SQVTM and CDR2 is ANQGSEA. After removal of 4 bases from V and 10 bases from J, the junction contained 9 bases not matched to a gene. The CDR3 nucleotides are TGCAGCGTTGTTCGCGGGGGAGTGGTCCAGTACTTC. It specifies CSVVRGGVVQYF.

CDR3 residues: CASSGRTNSPLHF. CDR3 in DNA: TGTGCCAGCAGCGGTAGGACGAATTCACCCCTCCACTTT. This chain uses TRBV7-2 with TRBJ1-6; no firm D call. V was cut by 5 bases and J by 7 bases, with 9 bases left in between. The germline CDR1 and CDR2 sequences are SGHTA and FQGNSA. This CDR3 contains 13 residues.

V usage is TRBV5-4 and J usage is TRBJ2-7; D is undetermined. V was trimmed by 3 bases and J by 4 bases, leaving 5 bases between them. The CDR3 loop spans 11 amino acids. CDR1 and CDR2 from the germline V gene are SGHNT and YYREEE (reference sequence). CDR3 region: CASSSQYEQYF. The CDR3 nucleotides read TGTGCCAGCAGCTCTCAGTACGAGCAGTACTTC.

This chain links TRBV7-2 with TRBJ2-1, with 9 positions matching TRBD2. CDR1 is SGHTA and CDR2 is FQGNSA in the germline V gene. This CDR3 is built from 16 residues. The V segment lost 1 base and the J segment 2 bases; nucleotides outside the gene matches: 3. This chain's CDR3 is CASSLEGTSTYNEQFF. In DNA form, the CDR3 reads TGTGCCAGCAGCTTAGAGGGGACTAGCACCTACAATGAGCAGTTCTTC.

V and J are TRBV20-1 and TRBJ1-2, with D hard to call. This CDR3 is 12 amino acids long. Germline CDR1 is DFQATT and CDR2 is SNEGSKA (reference sequence). V was shortened by 6 bases and J by 5 bases, with 13 bases between the two germline ends. The CDR3 region has the DNA TGCAGTGCCCCCCAGTCCGATTATGGCTACACCTTC. Translating it yields CSAPQSDYGYTF.

The chain combines TRBV4-1 with TRBJ2-5, with D possibly matching TRBD2 (7 bases). CDR1 and CDR2 from the germline V gene are MGHRA and YSYEKL. The length of the CDR3 is 14 residues. Trimming removed 3 bases from V and 4 bases from J, with 12 bases in between. The CDR3 DNA sequence: TGCGCCAGCAGCCAGACCGGGGGGCGAGAGACCCAGTACTTC. Its translation is CASSQTGGRETQYF.

V gene TRBV5-1 combines with J gene TRBJ2-7, with 8 nucleotides matching TRBD2. Trimming cost V 0 bases and J 2 bases; bases outside gene matches: 4. Germline values: CDR1 SGHRS, CDR2 YFSETQ. This CDR3 region has 15 residues. For the CDR3, the DNA is TGCGCCAGCAGCTTGGTAACGGGACTAGCCTACGAGCAGTACTTC. Translating it yields CASSLVTGLAYEQYF.

V gene TRBV5-1 combines with J gene TRBJ1-2, with a tentative D call TRBD1 (5 bases). The CDR3 is made up of 12 amino acids. Per the germline V gene, CDR1 is SGHRS and CDR2 is YFSETQ. Trimming shortened V by 1 base and J by 12 bases, and 13 bases separated the two germline ends. CDR3 loop: CASSLYQGPNTF. CDR3 nucleotide sequence: TGCGCCAGCAGCTTGTACCAGGGCCCCAACACCTTC.